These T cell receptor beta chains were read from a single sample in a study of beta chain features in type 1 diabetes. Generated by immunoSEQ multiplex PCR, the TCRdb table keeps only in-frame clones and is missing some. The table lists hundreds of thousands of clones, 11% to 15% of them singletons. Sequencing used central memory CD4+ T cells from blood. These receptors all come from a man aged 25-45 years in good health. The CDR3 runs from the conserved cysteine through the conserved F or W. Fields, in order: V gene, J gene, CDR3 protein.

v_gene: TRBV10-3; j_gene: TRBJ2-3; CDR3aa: CAISALAGAGADTQYF
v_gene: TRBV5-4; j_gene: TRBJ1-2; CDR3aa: CASSGTQGSYGYTF
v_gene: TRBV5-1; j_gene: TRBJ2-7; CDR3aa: CASSGTSGDREQYF
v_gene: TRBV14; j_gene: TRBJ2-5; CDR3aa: CASSPLGASGRETQYF
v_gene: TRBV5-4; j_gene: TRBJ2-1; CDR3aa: CASSSASEYYNEQFF
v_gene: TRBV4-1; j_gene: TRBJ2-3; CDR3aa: CASSPSGLAGAGTDTQYF
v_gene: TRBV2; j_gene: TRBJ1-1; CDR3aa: CASRPGPNTEAFF
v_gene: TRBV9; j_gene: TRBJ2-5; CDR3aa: CASSLSGTYQETQYF
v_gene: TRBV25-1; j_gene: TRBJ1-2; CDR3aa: CASSPGAGYTF
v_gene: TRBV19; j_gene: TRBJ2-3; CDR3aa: CASSISHSSTDTQYF
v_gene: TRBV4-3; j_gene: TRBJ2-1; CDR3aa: CASSQGDSRNEQFF
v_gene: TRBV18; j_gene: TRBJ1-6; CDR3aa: CASSPPSRGRNSPLHF
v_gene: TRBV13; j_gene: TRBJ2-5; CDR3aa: CASRLGVGLETQYF
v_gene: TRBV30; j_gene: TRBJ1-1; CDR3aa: CAWRAGRIQGAFF
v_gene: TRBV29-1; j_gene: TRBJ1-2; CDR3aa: CSVTDTKYGYTF
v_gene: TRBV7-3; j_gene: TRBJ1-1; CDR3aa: CASSLEGRGTEAFF
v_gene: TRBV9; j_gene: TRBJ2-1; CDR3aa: CASSVETSGNEQFF
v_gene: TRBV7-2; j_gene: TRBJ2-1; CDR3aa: CASSPRPDNEQFF
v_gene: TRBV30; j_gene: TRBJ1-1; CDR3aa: CAWMRDSRESGAFF
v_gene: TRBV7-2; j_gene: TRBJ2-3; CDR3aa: CASSLVWGRGTDTQYF
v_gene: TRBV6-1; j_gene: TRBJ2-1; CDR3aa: CASDQRGLMDEQFF
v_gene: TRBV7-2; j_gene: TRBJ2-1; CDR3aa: CASSFRGSGYNEQFF
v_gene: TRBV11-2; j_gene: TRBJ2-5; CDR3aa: CASKKLARETQYF
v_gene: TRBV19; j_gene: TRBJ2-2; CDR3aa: CASSIDWDGELFF
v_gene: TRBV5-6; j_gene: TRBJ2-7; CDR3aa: CASSQTGVRNEQYF
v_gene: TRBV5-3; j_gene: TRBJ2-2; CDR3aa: CASTAGGGTNTGELFF
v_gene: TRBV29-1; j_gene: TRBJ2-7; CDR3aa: CSAGTGFEQYF
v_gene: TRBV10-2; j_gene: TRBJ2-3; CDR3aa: CASKVDFNSDTQYF
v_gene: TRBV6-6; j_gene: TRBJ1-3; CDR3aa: CASSIQGAPGNTIYF
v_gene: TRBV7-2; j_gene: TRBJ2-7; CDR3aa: CASSLRRGTGGVSYEQYF
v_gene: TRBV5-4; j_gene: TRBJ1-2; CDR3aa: CASSLEGRPNYGYTF
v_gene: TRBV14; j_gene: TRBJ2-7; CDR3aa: CASSLPLTYEQYF
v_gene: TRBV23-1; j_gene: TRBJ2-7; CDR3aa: CASSHPGGSSSYEQYF
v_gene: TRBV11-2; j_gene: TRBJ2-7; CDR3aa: CASRVGINREQYF
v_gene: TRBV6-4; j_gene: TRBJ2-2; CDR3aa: CASSPLAGASKAGELFF
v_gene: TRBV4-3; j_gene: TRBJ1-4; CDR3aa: CASGTGTGSEKLFF
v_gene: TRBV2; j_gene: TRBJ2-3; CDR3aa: CASSEGQGSDTQYF
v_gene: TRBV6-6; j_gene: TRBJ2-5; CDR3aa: CASNPGTWLETQYF
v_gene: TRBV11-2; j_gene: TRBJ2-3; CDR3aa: CASSFRVGTDTQYF
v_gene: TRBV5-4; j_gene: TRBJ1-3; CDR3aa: CASSQDAAGNTIYF
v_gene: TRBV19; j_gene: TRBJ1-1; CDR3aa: CASSIAPNTEAFF
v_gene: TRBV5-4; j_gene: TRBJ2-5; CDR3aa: CASSFSGAETQYF
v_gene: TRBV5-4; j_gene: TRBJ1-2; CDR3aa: CASSLAGTGSNYGYTF
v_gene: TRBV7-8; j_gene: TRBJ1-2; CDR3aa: CASSKPELANYGYTF
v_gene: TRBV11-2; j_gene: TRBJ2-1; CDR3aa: CASSLAGGMGNEQFF
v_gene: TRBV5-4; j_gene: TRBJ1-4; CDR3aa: CASSMDGPNEKLFF
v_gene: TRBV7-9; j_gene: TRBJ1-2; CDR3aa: CASSPHRGRLFYGYTF
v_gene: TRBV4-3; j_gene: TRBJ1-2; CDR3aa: CASSQRGFYGYTF
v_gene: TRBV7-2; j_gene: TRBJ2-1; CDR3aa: CASSQDNSYYEQFF
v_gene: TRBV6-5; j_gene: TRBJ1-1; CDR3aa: CASSWGGNTEAFF
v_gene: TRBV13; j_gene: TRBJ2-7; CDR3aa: CASRRGPYEQYF
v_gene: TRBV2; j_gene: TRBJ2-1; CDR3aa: CASSGLAGKGEQFF
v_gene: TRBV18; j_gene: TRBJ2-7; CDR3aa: CASSPREASYEQYF
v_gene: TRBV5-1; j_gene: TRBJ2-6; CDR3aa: CASSLDPGRRFSGANVLTF
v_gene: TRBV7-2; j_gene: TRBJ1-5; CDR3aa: CASSLTSGGGQPQHF